Described below is a single TCR beta chain sequence and its context. This sample is drawn from a study of T-cell reconstitution after alpha-beta-depleted transplantation in children. The ends lost 0 bases at V and 5 bases at J; junction bases unmatched: 17. This CDR3 is 19 amino acids long. Germline V gene sequence: CDR1 DFQATT, CDR2 SNEGSKA (reference sequence). The library targeted TCRbeta and was prepared with unique molecular identifiers. MiXCR was run by TCRdb on the PCR reads, yielding one entry per CDR3 protein. The sample contains around 450,000 distinct CDR3 sequences, over 40% of which appear only once.

This clonotype was sampled from a girl aged 2-9 years with aplastic anemia, due to receive a stem cell transplant. The J gene is TRBJ2-7, the V gene TRBV20-1; 12 nucleotides agree with TRBD2. Sequencing was performed on PBMCs, taken before TCRalphabeta/CD19-depleted stem cell transplant. CDR3 in amino acids: CSARDHVGVTSGSLHEQYF. CDR3 DNA: TGCAGTGCTAGAGACCACGTAGGGGTGACTAGCGGGAGTCTCCACGAGCAGTACTTC.